The 27 T cell receptor beta chains given below trace back to one sample, sequenced in a study of T cell responses to AZD1222 COVID-19 vaccine. Clones were sequenced by immunoSEQ multiplex PCR, and TCRdb holds only the in-frame ones, with some missing. The data show approximately 140,000 clones, with roughly nine tenths seen just once and 3.8% held by the top ten. The specimen comprised peripheral blood, sampled 28 days after the second AZD1222 dose. Receptors originate from an adult who received the AZD1222 COVID-19 vaccine.

This clone was seen a single time. The chain carries TRBV19 and TRBJ2-7; 9 bases match TRBD1. In germline, CDR1 is LNHDA, CDR2 SQIVND (reference sequence). V shed 3 bases, J shed 2 bases, and the junction held 2 bases outside the gene matches. This CDR3 region has 14 residues. This chain's CDR3 is CASSMRTGAYEQYF. The CDR3 nucleotides are TGTGCCAGTAGTATGAGGACAGGGGCCTACGAGCAGTACTTC.

This chain joins TRBV2 and TRBJ1-4; D is undetermined. The V end was cut by 5 bases, the J end by 6 bases, with 13 bases between. The length of the CDR3 is 14 residues. The germline gives CDR1 SNHLY, CDR2 FYNNEI. DNA of the CDR3: TGTGCCAGCAGTTTTAGTGAATTGGATGAAAAACTGTTTTTT. Translating gives CASSFSELDEKLFF.

The chain joins TRBV19 to TRBJ2-5; TRBD1 matches at 12 bases. In germline, CDR1 is LNHDA, CDR2 SQIVND (reference sequence). This CDR3 contains 13 residues. Trimming at V came to 9 bases and at J to 6 bases, leaving 5 bases not matched to a gene. This chain's CDR3 is CARGTGGRKTQYF. For the CDR3, the DNA is TGTGCCAGGGGGACAGGGGGCAGAAAGACCCAGTACTTC. The full variable domain, in which reference TRBV19 and TRBJ2-5 provide the parts outside the CDR3, is DGGITQSPKYLFRKEGQNVTLSCEQNLNHDAMYWYRQDPGQGLRLIYYSQIVNDFQKGDIAEGYSVSREKKESFPLTVTSAQKNPTAFYLCARGTGGRKTQYFGPGTRLLVL.

This clone appeared once. The chain recombines TRBV5-4 with TRBJ2-3; D gene unclear. Trimming pared 5 bases from V and 4 bases from J, leaving 11 bases between. CDR3 size: 13 residues. The germline V gene has CDR1 SGHNT and CDR2 YYREEE (reference sequence). The CDR3 spells CASRQNTADTQYF. The CDR3 coding sequence is TGTGCCAGCAGGCAAAACACGGCAGATACGCAGTATTTT.

This chain uses TRBV10-3 with TRBJ2-6; D gene ambiguous. Trimming cost V 4 bases and J 1 base, with 5 bases left between them. CDR3 length: 14 amino acids. The V gene's germline CDR1 is ENHRY and CDR2 SYGVKD. The CDR3 region has the DNA TGTGCCATCAGTGGAGGATCTGGGGCCAACGTCCTGACTTTC. This translates into CAISGGSGANVLTF.

The chain links TRBV30 to TRBJ1-3; D is undetermined. Germline V gene data show CDR1 as GTSNPN and CDR2 as SVGIG (reference sequence). This CDR3 is built from 13 residues. V dropped 5 bases and J dropped 2 bases, with 10 bases sitting between them. The CDR3 DNA reads TGTGCCTGGGATCAACGAGCTGGAAACACCATATATTTT. Protein sequence: CAWDQRAGNTIYF.

The V and J genes are TRBV3-1 (or the pseudogene TRBV3-2) and TRBJ1-4; D is ambiguous. Trimming removed 1 base from V and 7 bases from J, with 7 bases in between. Germline CDR1 reads LGHDT; CDR2 reads YNNKEL (reference sequence). CDR3 size: 13 residues. For the CDR3, the DNA is TGTGCCAGCAGCCAAGTCTCGGGTGAAAAACTGTTTTTT. Translating gives CASSQVSGEKLFF.

This clone has just one count. The chain couples TRBV12-5 to TRBJ2-1; 7 positions agree with TRBD1. This CDR3 has 14 amino acids. The ends lost 6 bases at V and 5 bases at J; junction bases unmatched: 7. Looked up from germline, CDR1 is LGHNT and CDR2 is FRNRAP. The CDR3 spells CASGQGFRDNEQFF. The CDR3 DNA reads as TGTGCTAGTGGACAGGGGTTCAGGGACAATGAGCAGTTCTTC.

This clone was counted between two and nine times. The CDR3, as DNA: TGTGCCAGCAGTGACGGAAGCGGGAGAGGGGCAGATACGCAGTATTTT. Its translation is CASSDGSGRGADTQYF. The chain couples TRBV6-4 to TRBJ2-3; 8 bases fit TRBD2. Germline CDR1 MRHNA, CDR2 SNTAGT. This CDR3 is built from 16 residues. Losses at the gene ends were 2 bases for V and 4 bases for J; bases not matched to a gene: 8.

This chain connects TRBV11-3 to TRBJ2-1; 7 bases are shared with TRBD2. This CDR3 is built from 14 residues. V trimming: 7 bases; J trimming: 8 bases; junction bases outside the gene matches: 11. CDR1 and CDR2 from the germline V gene are SGHNT and YENEEA. CDR3 in DNA: TGTGCCAGCAACCAATGGCAAAGCGGGGATGAGCAGTTCTTC. Its translation: CASNQWQSGDEQFF.

The V gene is TRBV27, the J gene TRBJ2-3, with D possibly matching TRBD1 (5 bases). Trimming pared 3 bases from V and 4 bases from J, leaving 11 bases between. This CDR3 is built from 14 residues. Germline values: CDR1 MNHEY, CDR2 SMNVEV (reference sequence). The CDR3 bases are TGTGCCAGCAGTTTTGTAGGGGCCGCAGATACGCAGTATTTT. This gives the protein CASSFVGAADTQYF.

CDR3 coding DNA: TGTGCCAGCAGCTTAGATGCCCCGGAGAATTCACCCCTCCACTTT. This gives the protein CASSLDAPENSPLHF. The rearrangement links TRBV11-2 to TRBJ1-6; D unresolved. From germline, CDR1 is SGHAT and CDR2 FQNNGV. The CDR3 totals 15 residues. The germline V and J ends were trimmed by 0 bases and 7 bases, with 10 bases remaining between them.

The chain uses TRBV5-1 and TRBJ2-1; 9 positions agree with TRBD2. CDR1 and CDR2 (germline): SGHRS, YFSETQ. With V trimmed by 0 bases and J by 6 bases, 4 bases remained unmatched. This CDR3 comprises 15 residues. The CDR3 region is CASSLVGLAPNEQFF. CDR3 nucleotide sequence: TGCGCCAGCAGCTTGGTGGGACTAGCCCCCAATGAGCAGTTCTTC. Filled out from reference TRBV5-1 and TRBJ2-1, the complete variable domain reads KAGVTQTPRYLIKTRGQQVTLSCSPISGHRSVSWYQQTPGQGLQFLFEYFSETQRNKGNFPGRFSGRQFSNSRSEMNVSTLELGDSALYLCASSLVGLAPNEQFFGPGTRLTVL.

The chain carries TRBV6-6 and TRBJ2-7; TRBD2 might be the D (6 bases). CDR3 length: 16 residues. Trimming took off 0 bases at V and 0 bases at J, with 12 bases between the two ends. CDR1 and CDR2 from the germline V gene are MNHNY and SVGAGI (reference sequence). This CDR3 is CASSYSGGVSSYEQYF. DNA of the CDR3: TGTGCCAGCAGTTACTCGGGCGGGGTGAGCTCCTACGAGCAGTACTTC.

The chain couples TRBV5-4 to TRBJ2-3; TRBD2 agrees at 8 bases. The length of the CDR3 is 16 residues. Germline V gene sequence: CDR1 SGHNT, CDR2 YYREEE (reference sequence). Germline trimming cut 0 bases from V and 1 base from J; bases unmatched to any gene: 4. The DNA of the CDR3 is TGTGCCAGCAGCTTGGGGTCAGCGGGGGGCACAGATACGCAGTATTTT. The encoded protein is CASSLGSAGGTDTQYF.

This clone was seen only once. J is TRBJ1-2 and V is TRBV25-1; D uncertain. This CDR3 has 13 residues. Germline values: CDR1 MGHDK, CDR2 SYGVNS. V lost 6 bases and J lost 4, with 12 bases in between. The CDR3 reads CASSGLGVYGYTF. CDR3 in DNA: TGTGCCAGCAGCGGGCTCGGGGTCTATGGCTACACCTTC.

The chain carries TRBV19 and TRBJ1-2, with TRBD1 as a possible D gene (5 bases). The CDR3 spans 15 residues. Trimming took 4 bases from V and 2 from J, leaving 14 bases between them. CDR1 is LNHDA and CDR2 is SQIVND in the germline V gene (reference sequence). CDR3 sequence (DNA): TGTGCCAGTAGTACCCCAGGGAAAGGGAACTATGGCTACACCTTC. Protein: CASSTPGKGNYGYTF.

The table lists this clone with a few counts. The genes are TRBV4-1 and TRBJ2-5; 8 bases map to TRBD2. CDR3 length equals 17 residues. The V gene end was trimmed by 1 base and the J gene end by 6 bases; junction bases not matched to a gene: 13. Germline V CDR1 and CDR2: MGHRA, YSYEKL. CDR3 sequence reads: CASSQGLAGPYRKTQYF. As DNA, the CDR3 is TGCGCCAGCAGCCAAGGGCTAGCGGGTCCCTACCGGAAGACCCAGTACTTC.

This clone occurred once. The chain joins TRBV14 to TRBJ2-7, with D perhaps TRBD1 (5 bases). Per the germline V gene, CDR1 is SGHDN and CDR2 is FVKESK. The CDR3 has 15 amino acids. Trimming took off 4 bases at V and 2 bases at J, with 15 bases between the two ends. The CDR3 sequence is CASSPFNRQPYEQYF. The DNA of the CDR3 is TGTGCCAGCAGCCCTTTCAACAGGCAACCCTACGAGCAGTACTTC.

The DNA of the CDR3 is TGTGCCAGCGGAGAACACTCTGGAAACACCATATATTTT. This codes for CASGEHSGNTIYF. The chain employs TRBV6-5 and TRBJ1-3; no reliable D call. With 8 bases removed from V and 0 bases from J, the gap between germline ends came to 8 bases. There are 13 residues in the CDR3. The germline CDR1 and CDR2 sequences are MNHEY and SVGAGI.

This chain links TRBV4-3 with TRBJ2-5; D is perhaps TRBD1 (5 bases). The CDR3 sequence is 13 residues long. Trimming removed 1 base from V and 4 bases from J, with 7 bases in between. CDR1 LGHNA and CDR2 YSLEER come from the germline V gene. CDR3 loop: CASSQGQGETQYF. CDR3 bases: TGCGCCAGCAGCCAAGGGCAGGGAGAGACCCAGTACTTC.

J is TRBJ1-5 and V is TRBV19, with D perhaps TRBD1 (6 bases). This CDR3 contains 18 residues. Germline CDR1 LNHDA, CDR2 SQIVND (reference sequence). Trimming removed 9 bases from V and 1 base from J, with 25 bases in between. The DNA for the CDR3 is TGTGCCAGCCGCCTCAGACGAGTGTCTGGACAGAGCAATCAGCCCCAGCATTTT. Protein product: CASRLRRVSGQSNQPQHF.

The V call is TRBV7-2, the J call TRBJ1-2, with 8 bases lining up with TRBD1. The CDR3 loop spans 13 amino acids. CDR1 is SGHTA, CDR2 FQGNSA, per germline. The V segment lost 2 bases and the J segment 7 bases; nucleotides outside the gene matches: 3. CDR3 coding DNA: TGTGCCAGCAGCTTACCAGGGGGCGTTGGCTACACCTTC. Protein product: CASSLPGGVGYTF.

The rearrangement uses TRBV4-3 and TRBJ1-5; D not resolved. Trimming left V 0 bases short and J 0 bases short, with 6 bases between. The CDR3 is 15 residues long. Per the germline V gene, CDR1 is LGHNA and CDR2 is YSLEER. This CDR3 reads CASSQDHNSNQPQHF. CDR3 DNA: TGCGCCAGCAGCCAAGACCACAATAGCAATCAGCCCCAGCATTTT.

CDR3 coding DNA: TGCGCCAGCGGAGCGAGAAATTCACCCCTCCACTTT. Amino acids: CASGARNSPLHF. This chain joins TRBV4-1 and TRBJ1-6; D not certain. With 8 bases removed from V and 7 bases from J, the gap between germline ends came to 9 bases. The CDR3 spans 12 residues. The V gene's germline CDR1 is MGHRA and CDR2 YSYEKL.

V gene TRBV18 combines with J gene TRBJ2-5; no clear D gene. Looked up from germline, CDR1 is KGHSH and CDR2 is LQKENI. Trimming removed 0 bases at V and 3 bases at J, with 5 bases between. CDR3 size: 13 residues. In DNA form, the CDR3 reads TGTGCCAGCTCACCACCATCGGAAGAGACCCAGTACTTC. Residues: CASSPPSEETQYF. Filled out from reference TRBV18 and TRBJ2-5, the complete variable domain reads NAGVMQNPRHLVRRRGQEARLRCSPMKGHSHVYWYRQLPEEGLKFMVYLQKENIIDESGMPKERFSAEFPKEGPSILRIQQVVRGDSAAYFCASSPPSEETQYFGPGTRLLVL.

The V gene is TRBV18, the J gene TRBJ2-7, with D perhaps being TRBD1 or TRBD2 (6 bases each). With 5 bases removed from V and 3 bases from J, the gap between germline ends came to 14 bases. Germline CDR1 KGHSH, CDR2 LQKENI. This CDR3 has 14 residues. The CDR3 DNA follows: TGTGCCAGCTCAATGGAGGGGGGACGCTACGAGCAGTACTTC. It encodes CASSMEGGRYEQYF.